This TCR beta chain was sequenced in a study of blood T cells in healthy people across ages. This clonotype was recorded a few times. It was with a sample-barcoded 5' primer and a J-beta primer mix that a second PCR of roughly 7 to 12 cycles was run. TCRdb called the 5' RACE reads again in MiXCR, with one record for every CDR3 protein. The sample comprises about 560,000 distinct CDR3 sequences, about 28% of which are singletons, and 3% to 4% rests with the top ten. These data are also associated with another study on T cells of mothers and their children. That work states: Samples were obtained from a few healthy Caucasian mothers and their six children.

The receptor's source is a boy younger than 10 in good health. Material: blood.

The CDR3 loop is CASSDSGLGGNIQYF. The DNA for the CDR3 is TGTGCCAGCAGTGACTCAGGCCTGGGGGGAAACATTCAGTACTTC. The chain employs TRBV6-4 and TRBJ2-4, with TRBD2 as a possible D gene (6 bases). The germline V gene has CDR1 MRHNA and CDR2 SNTAGT. The CDR3 consists of 15 residues. Trimming left V 0 bases short and J 6 bases short, with 12 bases between.